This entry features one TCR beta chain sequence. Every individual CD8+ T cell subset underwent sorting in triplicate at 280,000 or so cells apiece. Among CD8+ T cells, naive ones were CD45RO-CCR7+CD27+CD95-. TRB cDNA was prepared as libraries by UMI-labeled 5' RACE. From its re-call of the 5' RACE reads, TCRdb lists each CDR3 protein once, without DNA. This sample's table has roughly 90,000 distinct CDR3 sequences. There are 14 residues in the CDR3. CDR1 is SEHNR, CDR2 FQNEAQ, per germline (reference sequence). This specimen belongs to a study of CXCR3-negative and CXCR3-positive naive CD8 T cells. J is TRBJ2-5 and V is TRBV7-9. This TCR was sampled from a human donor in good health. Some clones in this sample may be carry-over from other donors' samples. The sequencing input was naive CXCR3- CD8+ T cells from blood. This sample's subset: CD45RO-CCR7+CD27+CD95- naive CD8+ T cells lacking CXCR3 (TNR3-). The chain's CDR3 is CASSFGRIQETQYF.